These 26 T cell receptor beta chains share one sample of origin, sequenced in a study of blood T cell repertoires in COVID-19. Profiled with immunoSEQ multiplex PCR; TCRdb holds only in-frame clones, not every one. The data show approximately 97,000 clones, with about 85% seen just once and around 12% held by the top ten. The specimen sequenced was peripheral blood. The source of these receptors is a human donor in a cohort sampled during active COVID-19.

CDR3 in DNA: TGTGCCAGCAGCTTTACAGGGGGGTTGGGGTACAATGAGCAGTTCTTC. It encodes CASSFTGGLGYNEQFF. The chain has TRBV7-9 and TRBJ2-1; the match to TRBD1 covers 8 bases. CDR1 is SEHNR, CDR2 FQNEAQ, per germline (reference sequence). This CDR3 spans 16 amino acids. Trimming cost V 3 bases and J 4 bases; bases outside gene matches: 8.

This rearrangement joins TRBV4-2 to TRBJ2-5; tentative D call: TRBD2 (5 bases). The V gene lost 1 base and the J gene lost 3 bases, with 12 bases spanning the gap. CDR1 is LGHNA and CDR2 is YNFKEQ in the germline V gene. The CDR3 covers 15 residues. CDR3 in amino acids: CASSQGGAGKETQYF. The CDR3 DNA sequence: TGTGCCAGCAGCCAAGGAGGAGCCGGGAAAGAGACCCAGTACTTC.

CDR3 region: CASSPLGHSNQPQHF. The CDR3 DNA follows: TGTGCCAGCAGCCCCCTCGGACATAGCAATCAGCCCCAGCATTTT. The V call is TRBV6-5, the J call TRBJ1-5; weak D call: TRBD1 (5 bases). Trimming removed 6 bases from V and 0 bases from J, with 12 bases in between. The V gene's germline CDR1 is MNHEY and CDR2 SVGAGI. The CDR3 has 15 residues.

Concerning this clone: One end of the junction does not line up with germline, which may come from a read error. The chain joins TRBV7-7 to TRBJ2-1; possible D gene TRBD2, 6 bases. Germline V gene sequence: CDR1 SSHAT, CDR2 FNYEAQ (reference sequence). The CDR3 is 13 amino acids. The CDR3 DNA sequence: TGTGCTAGCAGCCCCGGGGGCTACAATGAGCAGTTCTTC. Its protein is CASSPGGYNEQFF. Using reference TRBV7-7 and TRBJ2-1 for the parts outside the CDR3, the full variable domain is GAGVSQSPRYKVTKRGQDVTLRCDPISSHATLYWYQQALGQGPEFLTYFNYEAQPDKSGLPSDRFSAERPEGSISTLTIQRTEQRDSAMYRCASSPGGYNEQFFGPGTRLTVL.

This chain uses TRBV10-3 with TRBJ2-7; a weak D match, TRBD2 (5 bases). The CDR3 covers 15 residues. Per germline, CDR1 ENHRY and CDR2 SYGVKD. V lost 3 bases to trimming and J lost 6 bases, with 18 bases between them. DNA for the CDR3: TGTGCCATCAGTGACCTATCGGATCGGGGTGCCGAGCAGTACTTC. Its translation: CAISDLSDRGAEQYF.

The V and J genes are TRBV6-4 and TRBJ1-1; D remains ambiguous. The V gene's germline CDR1 is MRHNA and CDR2 SNTAGT. The CDR3 runs to 13 residues. Deletions cut 6 bases from V and 1 base from J, with 9 bases between. This CDR3 reads CASRRRENTEAFF. The CDR3 coding sequence is TGTGCCAGCAGGAGACGGGAGAACACTGAAGCTTTCTTT.

V and J are TRBV6-6 and TRBJ2-7, with 7 bases identical to TRBD2. The junction had 12 bases not matched to a gene; V was cut back by 7 bases and J by 0 bases. The CDR3 is 16 amino acids. Per the germline V gene, CDR1 is MNHNY and CDR2 is SVGAGI (reference sequence). In nucleotides, the CDR3 is TGTGCCAGCACACCGGACGGGAGGACTACCTCCTACGAGCAGTACTTC. It codes for CASTPDGRTTSYEQYF.

The chain links TRBV5-1 to TRBJ2-1, with TRBD1 matching over 7 bases. CDR1 is SGHRS, CDR2 YFSETQ, per germline. The V gene end was trimmed by 7 bases and the J gene end by 0 bases; junction bases not matched to a gene: 16. This CDR3 contains 18 residues. The CDR3 is CASLGQMGRPSSYNEQFF. The CDR3 DNA follows: TGCGCCAGCTTGGGACAGATGGGACGACCCAGCTCCTACAATGAGCAGTTCTTC. Combining the CDR3 with reference TRBV5-1 and TRBJ2-1 gives the whole variable domain KAGVTQTPRYLIKTRGQQVTLSCSPISGHRSVSWYQQTPGQGLQFLFEYFSETQRNKGNFPGRFSGRQFSNSRSEMNVSTLELGDSALYLCASLGQMGRPSSYNEQFFGPGTRLTVL.

V and J are TRBV20-1 and TRBJ2-5; D perhaps matches TRBD2 (5 bases). Trimming pared 8 bases from V and 7 bases from J, leaving 14 bases between. CDR1 DFQATT and CDR2 SNEGSKA come from the germline V gene (reference sequence). This CDR3 spans 11 amino acids. The DNA for the CDR3 is TGCAGTACAGCACGGACTGGGACCCAGTACTTC. It yields the protein CSTARTGTQYF.

This clone was counted between two and nine times. Compared with germline, one end of the junction differs, possibly owing to a read error. The V and J genes are TRBV6-2 or TRBV6-3 and TRBJ2-7, with D possibly being TRBD2 (6 bases). Germline lookup yields CDR1 MNHEY and CDR2 SVGEGT. The CDR3 runs 12 residues. This chain's CDR3 is CASSYGEDRNLF. The CDR3 DNA reads as TGTGCCAGCAGTTACGGGGAGGACCGAAACCTCTTC.

The rearrangement links TRBV30 to TRBJ1-5; D gene ambiguous. V was pared by 2 bases and J by 3 bases, with 8 bases between. The V gene's germline CDR1 is GTSNPN and CDR2 SVGIG (reference sequence). This CDR3 is 13 amino acids long. Written as DNA, the CDR3 is TGTGCCTGGAGTTCGAGGCACAATCAGCCCCAGCATTTT. Protein sequence: CAWSSRHNQPQHF.

This clone was detected only once. This sequence joins TRBV4-3 and TRBJ2-1; 8 bases match TRBD1. Germline loops: CDR1 LGHNA, CDR2 YSLEER. V lost 0 bases, J lost 3 bases, and 10 bases stayed unmatched. The CDR3 runs to 18 residues. The CDR3 DNA is TGCGCCAGCAGCCAAGAGGTCCCCGGAACAGGGGGCTACAATGAGCAGTTCTTC. Residues: CASSQEVPGTGGYNEQFF.

V gene TRBV7-3 combines with J gene TRBJ1-2; the D gene is possibly TRBD1 (6 bases). Germline V gene data show CDR1 as SGHTA and CDR2 as FQGTGA. With 2 bases removed from V and 6 bases from J, the gap between germline ends came to 7 bases. There are 12 residues in the CDR3. The CDR3 loop reads CASSLQGHGYTF. CDR3 DNA sequence: TGTGCCAGCAGCTTACAGGGGCATGGCTACACCTTC.

Points on this clone: The sample holds other DNA sequences that translate to the same CDR3. V and J are TRBV4-3 and TRBJ1-6, with 8 positions matching TRBD1. In germline, CDR1 is LGHNA, CDR2 YSLEER. J was trimmed by 6 bases and V by 0 bases; bases with no gene match: 1. The CDR3 consists of 15 residues. The CDR3 nucleotides are TGCGCCAGCAGCCAAGAAACAGGGGGTAATTCACCCCTCCACTTT. Residues: CASSQETGGNSPLHF.

This chain connects TRBV7-2 to TRBJ2-2; 14 bases map to TRBD2. CDR3 length: 17 residues. Looked up from germline, CDR1 is SGHTA and CDR2 is FQGNSA. The V gene end was trimmed by 2 bases and the J gene end by 5 bases; junction bases not matched to a gene: 4. The CDR3 DNA reads as TGTGCCAGCAGCTTATCCGGACTAGCGGGGGGAACCGGGGAGCTGTTTTTT. Its protein product is CASSLSGLAGGTGELFF.

This clone has just one count. CDR3 bases: TGTGCCAGCAGCGCCACCGCAAGGACAGGGGTGACTCAGCCCCAGCATTTT. It translates to CASSATARTGVTQPQHF. The chain is built from TRBV9 and TRBJ1-5; 9 bases map to TRBD1. This CDR3 contains 17 residues. Losses at the gene ends were 3 bases for V and 6 bases for J; bases not matched to a gene: 13. Per germline, CDR1 SGDLS and CDR2 YYNGEE.

The genes are TRBV6-6 and TRBJ2-3, with 7 bases that match TRBD2. V lost 3 bases to trimming and J lost 6 bases; unmatched junction nucleotides: 6. The CDR3 consists of 14 residues. Germline V gene sequence: CDR1 MNHNY, CDR2 SVGAGI (reference sequence). CDR3 in DNA: TGTGCCAGCAGTTATAGACCCGGGAGGGATACGCAGTATTTT. Translating it yields CASSYRPGRDTQYF.

The J gene is TRBJ2-3, the V gene TRBV14; a possible D gene is TRBD2 (7 bases). Germline values: CDR1 SGHDN, CDR2 FVKESK. The CDR3 extends over 15 amino acids. Trimming shortened V by 1 base and J by 3 bases, and 11 bases separated the two germline ends. This CDR3 is CASSQAQGGTDTQYF. In nucleotides, the CDR3 is TGTGCCAGCAGCCAAGCACAGGGAGGGACAGATACGCAGTATTTT.

The chain has TRBV5-1 and TRBJ1-4; TRBD1 matches at 9 bases. The CDR3 loop spans 16 amino acids. The V and J ends lost 4 bases and 2 bases, in that order; junction bases with no gene match: 6. Germline loops: CDR1 SGHRS, CDR2 YFSETQ. CDR3 residues: CASSIDGQGTNEKLFF. The CDR3 DNA sequence: TGCGCCAGCAGCATCGACGGACAGGGGACTAATGAAAAACTGTTTTTT.

The chain recombines TRBV7-9 with TRBJ2-3; D perhaps matches TRBD2 (5 bases). Trimming took 6 bases from V and 2 from J, leaving 15 bases between them. This CDR3 is 15 amino acids long. CDR1 is SEHNR and CDR2 is FQNEAQ in the germline V gene (reference sequence). The CDR3 nucleotides are TGTGCCAGCAGGCGCGCGGGCCTAGCCACAGATACGCAGTATTTT. Protein sequence: CASRRAGLATDTQYF.

The chain joins TRBV9 to TRBJ2-3; 9 positions agree with TRBD2. CDR1 SGDLS and CDR2 YYNGEE come from the germline V gene. V lost 3 bases and J lost 1; bases outside the gene matches: 0. The CDR3 covers 14 residues. Here the CDR3 reads CASSGTSGTDTQYF. CDR3 in DNA: TGTGCCAGCAGCGGGACTAGCGGCACAGATACGCAGTATTTT. Based on the CDR3 plus reference TRBV9 and TRBJ2-3, the full variable domain is DSGVTQTPKHLITATGQRVTLRCSPRSGDLSVYWYQQSLDQGLQFLIQYYNGEERAKGNILERFSAQQFPDLHSELNLSSLELGDSALYFCASSGTSGTDTQYFGPGTRLTVL.

The genes are TRBV7-3 and TRBJ2-5; D is unresolved. Trimming removed 5 bases at V and 4 bases at J, with 20 bases between. Germline V CDR1 and CDR2: SGHTA, FQGTGA. This CDR3 has 16 amino acids. The CDR3 protein is CASSEKTRKNGETQYF. The DNA of the CDR3 is TGTGCCAGCAGCGAAAAGACAAGAAAAAACGGAGAGACCCAGTACTTC.

This chain links TRBV29-1 with TRBJ1-1; 10 bases fit TRBD1. The CDR3 runs to 13 residues. Trimming removed 2 bases from V and 11 bases from J; junction bases left unmatched: 8. Germline V gene data show CDR1 as SQVTM and CDR2 as ANQGSEA. The CDR3 here is CSVERAGTGDAFF. CDR3 bases: TGCAGCGTTGAACGGGCCGGGACAGGGGATGCTTTCTTT.

V is TRBV7-9 and J is TRBJ2-1; D might be TRBD2 (5 bases). Trimming took 5 bases from V and 0 from J, leaving 14 bases between them. CDR3 size: 16 residues. Germline CDR1 and CDR2: SEHNR and FQNEAQ (reference sequence). The CDR3 sequence: CASSPPAGSSYNEQFF. The CDR3 DNA sequence: TGTGCCAGCAGCCCCCCCGCGGGTAGCTCCTACAATGAGCAGTTCTTC.

The chain has TRBV21-1 and TRBJ1-1; the table names TRBD1, a call not compared with the DNA. TRBV21-1 is a documented pseudogene. CDR3 size: 20 residues. The CDR3 nucleotides are TGTGCCAGCAGCGCATCCCGGGACAGGGGCCCTCCACCCATGAACACTGAAGCTTTCTTT. Translation gives CASSASRDRGPPPMNTEAFF.

The chain joins TRBV2 to TRBJ1-5; the D gene is possibly TRBD1 (6 bases). Germline lookup yields CDR1 SNHLY and CDR2 FYNNEI. V shed 8 bases and J shed 0 bases, with 20 bases lying between them. This CDR3 region has 17 residues. The CDR3 DNA is TGTGCCAGCTCCCGACAGGTGGGGCTTTATAGCAATCAGCCCCAGCATTTT. It is translated as CASSRQVGLYSNQPQHF.